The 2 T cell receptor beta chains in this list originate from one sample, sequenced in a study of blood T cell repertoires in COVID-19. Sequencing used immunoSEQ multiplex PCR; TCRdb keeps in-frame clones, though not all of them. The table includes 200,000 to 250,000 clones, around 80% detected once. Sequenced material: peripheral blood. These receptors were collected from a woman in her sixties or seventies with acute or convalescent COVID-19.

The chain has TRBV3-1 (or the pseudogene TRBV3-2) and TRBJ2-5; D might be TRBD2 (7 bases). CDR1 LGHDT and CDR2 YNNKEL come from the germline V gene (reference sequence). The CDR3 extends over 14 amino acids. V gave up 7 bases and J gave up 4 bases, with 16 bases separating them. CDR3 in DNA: TGTGCCAGCACCTTCCTAGGGGGGGGAGAGACCCAGTACTTC. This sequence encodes CASTFLGGGETQYF.

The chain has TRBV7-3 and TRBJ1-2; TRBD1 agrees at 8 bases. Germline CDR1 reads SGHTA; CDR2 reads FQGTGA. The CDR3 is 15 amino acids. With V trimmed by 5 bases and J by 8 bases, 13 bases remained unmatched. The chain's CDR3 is CASSTSGQVKRGYTF. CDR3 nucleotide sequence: TGTGCCAGCAGCACGTCGGGACAGGTGAAAAGAGGCTACACCTTC. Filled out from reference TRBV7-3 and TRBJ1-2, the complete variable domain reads GAGVSQTPSNKVTEKGKYVELRCDPISGHTALYWYRQSLGQGPEFLIYFQGTGAADDSGLPNDRFFAVRPEGSVSTLKIQRTERGDSAVYLCASSTSGQVKRGYTFGSGTRLTVV.